Presented here are 22 T cell receptor beta chains from one specimen sequenced in a study of blood T cell repertoires in COVID-19. Generated by immunoSEQ multiplex PCR, the TCRdb table keeps only in-frame clones and is missing some. Of just over 90,000 clones in the sample, roughly 85% were seen once. Input material: peripheral blood. The receptor set was obtained from a human donor in a cohort sampled during active COVID-19.

J is TRBJ1-6 and V is TRBV7-8, with a weak D call TRBD1 (5 bases). Germline V gene sequence: CDR1 SGHVS, CDR2 FQNEAQ. The CDR3 covers 13 residues. The ends were cut back, 4 bases at V and 9 bases at J, with 10 bases in the middle. CDR3 amino acids: CASSYAGFSPLHF. The CDR3 DNA follows: TGTGCCAGCAGCTATGCAGGGTTTTCACCCCTCCACTTT.

This clone was seen just once. J is TRBJ2-2 and V is TRBV5-1; D unclear. Between the trimmed V and J ends, which lost 2 bases and 10 bases, there was a span of 15 bases. Per germline, CDR1 SGHRS and CDR2 YFSETQ. The CDR3 is 14 amino acids. DNA for the CDR3: TGCGCCAGCAGCTTTAGCTACTCGGTTGAGGAGCTGTTTTTT. This sequence encodes CASSFSYSVEELFF.

Concerning this clone itself: The same CDR3 can be traced to other DNA sequences in this sample. J is TRBJ2-5 and V is TRBV7-3, with D tentatively TRBD2 (7 bases). Between the trimmed V and J ends, which lost 5 bases and 7 bases, there was a span of 23 bases. The germline gives CDR1 SGHTA, CDR2 FQGTGA. The CDR3 loop spans 16 amino acids. The CDR3 is CASSPGGTGGYGTQYF. The CDR3 DNA is TGTGCCAGCAGCCCTGGAGGGACGGGGGGCTACGGGACCCAGTACTTC. Combining the CDR3 with reference TRBV7-3 and TRBJ2-5 gives the whole variable domain GAGVSQTPSNKVTEKGKYVELRCDPISGHTALYWYRQSLGQGPEFLIYFQGTGAADDSGLPNDRFFAVRPEGSVSTLKIQRTERGDSAVYLCASSPGGTGGYGTQYFGPGTRLLVL.

The rearrangement joins TRBV28 to TRBJ2-7, with TRBD2 matching 7 bases. The CDR3 extends over 15 amino acids. After removal of 6 bases from V and 6 bases from J, the junction contained 14 bases not matched to a gene. CDR1 and CDR2 from the germline V gene are MDHEN and SYDVKM. The CDR3 bases are TGTGCCAGCAGCCTGGGGGGAGCGGGAAAAGGCGAGCAGTACTTC. Its protein product is CASSLGGAGKGEQYF.

J is TRBJ2-3 and V is TRBV9; tentative D call: TRBD2 (5 bases). Trimming shortened V by 2 bases and J by 0 bases, and 13 bases separated the two germline ends. Per the germline V gene, CDR1 is SGDLS and CDR2 is YYNGEE. This CDR3 is 16 amino acids long. The CDR3 loop reads CASSVAPGLSTDTQYF. The CDR3 region has the DNA TGTGCCAGCAGCGTCGCTCCAGGACTTAGCACAGATACGCAGTATTTT.

This clone was counted only a few times. This sequence joins TRBV9 and TRBJ2-7; tentatively, D is TRBD1 (6 bases). This CDR3 spans 12 amino acids. Germline values: CDR1 SGDLS, CDR2 YYNGEE. V lost 8 bases and J lost 1, with 10 bases in between. The DNA for the CDR3 is TGTGCCAGTGGACAGACATCCTACGAGCAGTACTTC. Its translation: CASGQTSYEQYF.

The J gene is TRBJ2-1, the V gene TRBV4-2, with TRBD2 as a possible D gene (6 bases). Between the trimmed V and J ends, which lost 1 base and 0 bases, there was a span of 7 bases. CDR3 size: 15 residues. Germline V lookup: CDR1 LGHNA, CDR2 YNFKEQ. The CDR3, as DNA: TGTGCCAGCAGCCAAGTGGGGGGCTCCTACAATGAGCAGTTCTTC. Its translation is CASSQVGGSYNEQFF.

The CDR3 coding sequence is TGTGCCAGCAGCCAAGCGCGCCCGGGGGTAACTGAAGCTTTCTTT. Amino acid sequence: CASSQARPGVTEAFF. The chain is built from TRBV3-1 (or the pseudogene TRBV3-2) and TRBJ1-1; D possibly corresponds to TRBD1 (5 bases). CDR1 and CDR2 (germline): LGHDT, YNNKEL (reference sequence). The CDR3 extends over 15 amino acids. Trimming cost V 1 base and J 5 bases, with 14 bases left between them.

This clone was observed a few times. The chain recombines TRBV18 with TRBJ2-1; 10 nucleotides align to TRBD1. CDR1 and CDR2 (germline): KGHSH, LQKENI. With 3 bases clipped from V and 5 bases from J, the junction kept 1 base outside the gene matches. This CDR3 is 14 amino acids long. CDR3 nucleotides: TGTGCCAGCTCACCCGGGACAGGGGACAATGAGCAGTTCTTC. Translated, it gives CASSPGTGDNEQFF.

The chain couples TRBV4-2 to TRBJ2-2; 11 bases agree with TRBD1. Looked up from germline, CDR1 is LGHNA and CDR2 is YNFKEQ. Trimming took 2 bases from V and 4 from J; bases not matched to a gene: 9. The CDR3 runs 18 residues. The CDR3 reads CASSQKGLGTGGTGELFF. The CDR3 bases are TGTGCCAGCAGCCAAAAAGGACTGGGGACAGGGGGCACCGGGGAGCTGTTTTTT.

The chain is built from TRBV24-1 and TRBJ2-2; 12 bases map to TRBD1. This CDR3 contains 18 residues. The junction had 9 bases not matched to a gene; V was cut back by 4 bases and J by 4 bases. From germline, CDR1 is KGHDR and CDR2 SFDVKD. The CDR3 protein is CATSDLGTGGASTGELFF. The CDR3 bases are TGTGCCACCAGTGACCTCGGGACAGGGGGCGCAAGCACCGGGGAGCTGTTTTTT.

The V and J genes are TRBV5-4 and TRBJ1-1; the match to TRBD1 covers 8 bases. CDR1 is SGHNT, CDR2 YYREEE, per germline (reference sequence). The CDR3 has 15 amino acids. The V segment lost 4 bases and the J segment 3 bases; nucleotides outside the gene matches: 8. CDR3 loop: CASSPGQGGDTEAFF. The DNA of the CDR3 is TGTGCCAGCAGCCCCGGACAGGGTGGAGACACTGAAGCTTTCTTT.

V usage is TRBV5-1 and J usage is TRBJ2-1, with 14 bases matching TRBD2. The V gene's germline CDR1 is SGHRS and CDR2 YFSETQ. With V trimmed by 4 bases and J by 6 bases, 3 bases remained unmatched. The CDR3 has 15 residues. The CDR3 DNA reads as TGCGCCAGCAGCGCCGGACTAGCGGGAGGCAATGAGCAGTTCTTC. This gives the protein CASSAGLAGGNEQFF.

This clone was detected once. The chain employs TRBV6-4 and TRBJ1-6, with 8 bases aligning to TRBD1. V shed 6 bases and J 8 bases; nucleotides not matched to a gene: 9. The V gene's germline CDR1 is MRHNA and CDR2 SNTAGT. There are 15 residues in the CDR3. The CDR3 loop reads CASSRDRNLDSPLHF. Written as DNA, the CDR3 is TGTGCCAGCAGCCGGGACAGGAATTTGGATTCACCCCTCCACTTT.

This chain links TRBV19 with TRBJ1-5, with unresolved D. The germline V and J ends were trimmed by 1 base and 5 bases, with 9 bases remaining between them. This CDR3 region has 14 residues. Germline CDR1 LNHDA, CDR2 SQIVND (reference sequence). The CDR3 sequence: CASSIVVIDQPQHF. Here the CDR3 DNA reads TGTGCCAGTAGTATAGTAGTGATTGATCAGCCCCAGCATTTT.

V gene TRBV5-1 combines with J gene TRBJ2-5; no definite D call. The V gene's germline CDR1 is SGHRS and CDR2 YFSETQ. The CDR3 is made up of 14 amino acids. V gave up 0 bases and J gave up 2 bases, with 8 bases separating them. The CDR3 spells CASSLVQIQETQYF. CDR3 nucleotides: TGCGCCAGCAGCTTGGTCCAGATACAAGAGACCCAGTACTTC.

In its sample, this clone was seen once. The chain combines TRBV15 with TRBJ1-5, with D perhaps TRBD1 (5 bases). Germline loops: CDR1 LNHNV, CDR2 YYDKDF (reference sequence). The CDR3 totals 15 residues. The V end was cut by 0 bases, the J end by 1 base, with 7 bases between. CDR3 sequence (DNA): TGTGCCACCAGCAGAGATCGACAGAGCAATCAGCCCCAGCATTTT. As protein: CATSRDRQSNQPQHF. Full variable domain (rest looked up from reference TRBV15 and TRBJ1-5): DAMVIQNPRYQVTQFGKPVTLSCSQTLNHNVMYWYQQKSSQAPKLLFHYYDKDFNNEADTPDNFQSRRPNTSFCFLDIRSPGLGDTAMYLCATSRDRQSNQPQHFGDGTRLSIL.

The rearrangement links TRBV24-1 to TRBJ2-1; 14 bases line up with TRBD2. Trimming at V came to 4 bases and at J to 0 bases, leaving 4 bases not matched to a gene. The CDR3 loop spans 18 amino acids. Germline CDR1 and CDR2: KGHDR and SFDVKD. CDR3 sequence reads: CATSDPGTSGSSYNEQFF. The CDR3 DNA reads TGTGCCACCAGTGACCCGGGGACTAGCGGGAGCTCCTACAATGAGCAGTTCTTC.

This clone was picked up a small number of times. The chain employs TRBV3-1 (or the pseudogene TRBV3-2) and TRBJ1-2; no clear D gene. The ends were cut back, 4 bases at V and 8 bases at J, with 11 bases in the middle. The germline CDR1 and CDR2 sequences are LGHDT and YNNKEL (reference sequence). The CDR3 runs 12 residues. The CDR3: CASSLTTSGYTF. The CDR3 DNA follows: TGTGCCAGCAGCCTTACTACCTCGGGCTACACCTTC.

The chain links TRBV4-1 to TRBJ2-1, with D tentatively TRBD2 (6 bases). The germline CDR1 and CDR2 sequences are MGHRA and YSYEKL. The CDR3 runs to 16 residues. The V end was cut by 1 base, the J end by 4 bases, with 14 bases between. CDR3 bases: TGCGCCAGCAGCCAAGTGGAGCGGGCCCAATACAATGAGCAGTTCTTC. This encodes CASSQVERAQYNEQFF.

The chain recombines TRBV5-4 with TRBJ2-7; tentatively, D is TRBD1 (6 bases). The CDR3 runs 14 residues. The V and J ends lost 5 bases and 4 bases respectively, with 16 bases between them. Germline V gene data show CDR1 as SGHNT and CDR2 as YYREEE (reference sequence). This chain's CDR3 is CASRSDRSGYEQYF. For the CDR3, the DNA is TGTGCCAGCAGGAGCGACAGGTCTGGATACGAGCAGTACTTC.

The gene calls are TRBV27 and TRBJ2-1; TRBD2 matches 11 bases. J was trimmed by 10 bases and V by 3 bases; bases with no gene match: 8. Germline V lookup: CDR1 MNHEY, CDR2 SMNVEV (reference sequence). The CDR3 consists of 15 residues. The CDR3 sequence: CASSFVSGRAKEQFF. The DNA for the CDR3 is TGTGCCAGCAGTTTCGTTAGCGGGAGGGCCAAAGAGCAGTTCTTC.